A selection of T cell receptor beta chains follows, all from one sample in a study of T cell responses to AZD1222 COVID-19 vaccine. Repertoires were generated with immunoSEQ multiplex PCR, while TCRdb's copy carries only in-frame clones and drops some. The top ten hold about 2% of the sample, which has some 54,000 clones, 80% to 90% seen once. This specimen was peripheral blood, taken on day 0 of AZD1222 vaccination. These receptors were collected from an adult in good health. The conserved cysteine and the conserved F or W are not part of the CDR3 here. The order of the fields is V gene, J gene, CDR3 protein.

TRBV9,TRBJ2-1,ASSVGLAESYNEQF
TRBV28,TRBJ1-2,ASSPPGTGNYGYT
TRBV19,TRBJ1-5,ASSIEDRGYGNQPQH
TRBV5-1,TRBJ2-7,ASGSGGDYEQY
TRBV2,TRBJ1-2,ASRGQAIYGYT
TRBV28,TRBJ2-1,ASSQYGSGRSSNEQF
TRBV28,TRBJ2-1,ASSPHGSGMRDEQF
TRBV10-1,TRBJ1-4,ASPESPPGNEKLF
TRBV19,TRBJ1-1,ASSIWGQGEAF
TRBV25-1,TRBJ2-1,ASSESKREFYNEQF
TRBV19,TRBJ1-2,ASSIGGDRGAGGYT
TRBV4-1,TRBJ2-7,ASSRQGFGYEQY
TRBV5-1,TRBJ2-1,ASSPEGPSAYNEQF
TRBV30,TRBJ2-7,AWSGGTSWEQY
TRBV5-1,TRBJ2-1,ASSSGTGGNEQF
TRBV29-1,TRBJ2-1,SVGAGLGGPSSYNEQF
TRBV10-2,TRBJ2-5,ASSSPPSAKETQY
TRBV19,TRBJ1-4,ASSISANNEKLF
TRBV19,TRBJ1-1,ASRITTGFTEAF
TRBV24-1,TRBJ2-3,ATSTNGATDTQY
TRBV5-1,TRBJ1-1,ASTETGYMPEAF
TRBV6-5,TRBJ1-5,ASSPVRSEPQH
TRBV10-3,TRBJ2-1,AISESTSGSYNEQF
TRBV6-5,TRBJ1-2,ASSFAPRADYGYT
TRBV24-1,TRBJ1-2,ATSDQGYGYT
TRBV2,TRBJ2-1,ASTTKGLAAYNEQF
TRBV6-2/TRBV6-3,TRBJ2-7,ASSRNGVFSYEQY